This T cell receptor beta chain was documented in a study of shared clonotypes between healthy human individuals. The V end was cut by 5 bases, the J end by 5 bases, with 12 bases between. The V gene's germline CDR1 is MDHEN and CDR2 SYDVKM. The CDR3 is made up of 13 amino acids. Findings and limits, study-wide: Rarefaction gave evidence that sorted-subset sequencing remained incomplete despite large depth. Generation probabilities were higher for clonotypes shared across all four sorted-subset donors than for unshared ones. Limitation of the genetic and exposure-history diversity represented came from the few donors. Generally, estimated richness proved larger in naive subsets than it did in memory subsets.

Clones were read by immunoSEQ multiplex PCR, and TCRdb kept only the in-frame ones, dropping some. The sample consists of roughly 2.1 million clones, roughly 91% of them appearing once. The naive CD8 fraction comprised CD45RO-negative cells positively selected for CCR7 and excluded terminally differentiated effector memory CD45RA+ cells. Concerning this clone: Its antigen remains unidentified. Different DNA sequences within this sample yield the same CDR3.

Source material: naive CD8+ T cells from PBMCs. The TCR comes from a man between 18 and 29 years old in good health. Some clones in this sample may be carry-over from other donors' samples. This chain connects TRBV28 to TRBJ1-1; D may be TRBD1 (6 bases). This CDR3 reads CASSLPGQTEAFF. CDR3 DNA: TGTGCCAGCAGTCTTCCCGGACAGACTGAAGCTTTCTTT.